This passage covers 19 T cell receptor beta chains from one sample sequenced in a study of T cell repertoires in cytomegalovirus infection. Their antigens remain unidentified. From the reads, TCRdb called clonotypes with MiXCR, one entry per CDR3 protein. The sample consists of tens of thousands of distinct CDR3 sequences, roughly 25% of them appearing once. The input for sequencing was CD8+ T cells from cultured PBMCs, taken from culture after CMV antigen stimulation. These receptor sequences come from a human donor in good health (CMV status not recorded). Some clones in this sample may be carry-over from other donors' samples.

The chain has TRBV19 and TRBJ2-3; D remains ambiguous. CDR1 and CDR2 (germline): LNHDA, SQIVND (reference sequence). This CDR3 has 14 residues. V dropped 7 bases and J dropped 4 bases, with 15 bases sitting between them. The CDR3, as DNA: TGTGCCAGTACCCAACCCGGGCAGGCAGATACGCAGTATTTT. Encoded protein: CASTQPGQADTQYF. Full variable domain (rest looked up from reference TRBV19 and TRBJ2-3): DGGITQSPKYLFRKEGQNVTLSCEQNLNHDAMYWYRQDPGQGLRLIYYSQIVNDFQKGDIAEGYSVSREKKESFPLTVTSAQKNPTAFYLCASTQPGQADTQYFGPGTRLTVL.

This clonotype was detected ten times or more. V and J are TRBV15 and TRBJ2-5; D gene unclear. The CDR3 consists of 15 residues. Germline-derived CDR1 and CDR2 are LNHNV and YYDKDF (reference sequence). The V end lost 0 bases, the J end lost 2 bases, and 10 bases lay between the germline ends. This CDR3 is CATSRDDGEQETQYF. DNA for the CDR3: TGTGCCACCAGCAGAGATGATGGGGAACAAGAGACCCAGTACTTC.

This clonotype has a count of ten or more. This chain connects TRBV7-9 to TRBJ1-2; possibly TRBD1 for D (5 bases). CDR3 length equals 15 residues. Germline-derived CDR1 and CDR2 are SEHNR and FQNEAQ (reference sequence). Trimming removed 5 bases at V and 4 bases at J, with 17 bases between. As DNA, the CDR3 is TGTGCCAGCAGCACGGTGGGCAGGGAGGGCTATGGCTACACCTTC. Its translation is CASSTVGREGYGYTF. The variable domain in full, completed from reference TRBV7-9 and TRBJ1-2, reads DTGVSQNPRHKITKRGQNVTFRCDPISEHNRLYWYRQTLGQGPEFLTYFQNEAQLEKSRLLSDRFSAERPKGSFSTLEIQRTEQGDSAMYLCASSTVGREGYGYTFGSGTRLTVV.

V is TRBV28 and J is TRBJ1-5, with a tentative D call TRBD1 (6 bases). Germline CDR1 is MDHEN and CDR2 is SYDVKM. The germline V and J ends were trimmed by 8 bases and 1 base, with 12 bases remaining between them. The CDR3 sequence is 14 residues long. The CDR3 protein is CASEGGGSNQPQHF. Here the CDR3 DNA reads TGTGCCAGCGAAGGAGGGGGGAGCAATCAGCCCCAGCATTTT.

The V gene is TRBV20-1, the J gene TRBJ2-7, with D perhaps being TRBD1 or TRBD2 (5 bases each). CDR3 length: 13 residues. Germline V gives CDR1 DFQATT, CDR2 SNEGSKA (reference sequence). Trimming took off 0 bases at V and 7 bases at J, with 13 bases between the two ends. The CDR3 DNA follows: TGCAGTGCTAGAGAGGGACGGCTACGGGAGCAGTACTTC. Translating it yields CSAREGRLREQYF.

This clonotype was recorded at least ten times. The rearrangement joins TRBV19 to TRBJ2-1; 13 bases align to TRBD2. CDR1 and CDR2 from the germline V gene are LNHDA and SQIVND (reference sequence). V lost 10 bases to trimming and J lost 6 bases; unmatched junction nucleotides: 6. The CDR3 length is 14 residues. In nucleotides, the CDR3 is TGTGCCACCCAGGGACTAGCGGGACTCAATGAGCAGTTCTTC. It codes for CATQGLAGLNEQFF.

This clonotype was seen ten or more times. The V gene is TRBV7-9, the J gene TRBJ2-3, with TRBD2 matching 7 bases. V was pared by 1 base and J by 3 bases, with 7 bases of the junction left unmatched. This CDR3 has 16 amino acids. CDR1 SEHNR and CDR2 FQNEAQ come from the germline V gene (reference sequence). CDR3 DNA sequence: TGTGCCAGCAGCTTAGGACGGGAGGAGATAACAGATACGCAGTATTTT. It encodes CASSLGREEITDTQYF.

This clonotype occurred many times. The rearrangement joins TRBV27 to TRBJ1-3; D perhaps matches TRBD1 (6 bases). CDR3 size: 14 residues. Germline-derived CDR1 and CDR2 are MNHEY and SMNVEV (reference sequence). Trimming left V 6 bases short and J 2 bases short, with 11 bases between. The CDR3 sequence is CASSTGTTGNTIYF. CDR3 DNA sequence: TGTGCCAGCAGCACGGGGACAACTGGAAACACCATATATTTT.

There are many counts of this clonotype. The chain has TRBV7-2 and TRBJ1-1, with D tentatively TRBD1 (5 bases). The CDR3 totals 18 residues. V lost 5 bases and J 1 base, leaving 23 bases between the germline ends. CDR1 is SGHTA and CDR2 is FQGNSA in the germline V gene. Written as DNA, the CDR3 is TGTGCCAGCAGCCCGAATCATCCCGGGACGAAGGGGAACACTGAAGCTTTCTTT. Translating gives CASSPNHPGTKGNTEAFF. The full variable domain, in which reference TRBV7-2 and TRBJ1-1 provide the parts outside the CDR3, is GAGVSQSPSNKVTEKGKDVELRCDPISGHTALYWYRQSLGQGLEFLIYFQGNSAPDKSGLPSDRFSAERTGGSVSTLTIQRTQQEDSAVYLCASSPNHPGTKGNTEAFFGQGTRLTVV.

The rearrangement links TRBV6-5 to TRBJ2-3; D is undetermined. This CDR3 spans 15 amino acids. CDR1 and CDR2 from the germline V gene are MNHEY and SVGAGI. Trimming cost V 2 bases and J 4 bases, with 13 bases left between them. CDR3 region: CASSYKLDRPDTQYF. CDR3 DNA sequence: TGTGCCAGCAGTTACAAACTCGACCGGCCAGATACGCAGTATTTT.

This clonotype was detected only once. This rearrangement joins TRBV2 to TRBJ2-1; D gene unclear. V gave up 2 bases and J gave up 15 bases, with 14 bases separating them. CDR3 size: 12 residues. CDR1 and CDR2 (germline): SNHLY, FYNNEI. CDR3 protein: CASSERAPSGFF. In DNA, the CDR3 is TGTGCCAGCAGTGAACGCGCCCCAAGTGGGTTCTTC.

This sequence joins TRBV5-1 and TRBJ1-2, with 9 bases lining up with TRBD1. In germline, CDR1 is SGHRS, CDR2 YFSETQ. V lost 1 base to trimming and J lost 1 base; unmatched junction nucleotides: 5. This CDR3 is 16 amino acids long. The CDR3 bases are TGCGCCAGCAGCTTGACAGGGGGCGAGAATAACTATGGCTACACCTTC. Amino acids: CASSLTGGENNYGYTF. Looking up the rest from reference TRBV5-1 and TRBJ1-2 gives the full variable domain: KAGVTQTPRYLIKTRGQQVTLSCSPISGHRSVSWYQQTPGQGLQFLFEYFSETQRNKGNFPGRFSGRQFSNSRSEMNVSTLELGDSALYLCASSLTGGENNYGYTFGSGTRLTVV.

This rearrangement joins TRBV29-1 to TRBJ1-3, with 8 bases that match TRBD1. Germline lookup yields CDR1 SQVTM and CDR2 ANQGSEA. With V trimmed by 7 bases and J by 4 bases, 0 bases remained unmatched. This CDR3 comprises 11 residues. The CDR3: CSGQGGNTIYF. CDR3 DNA: TGCAGCGGACAGGGGGGAAACACCATATATTTT.

This clonotype was found a few times. CDR3 sequence (DNA): TGTGCCAGCAGTTATGCAGGGGCCGGGGGCTACGAGCAGTACTTC. It translates to CASSYAGAGGYEQYF. The J gene is TRBJ2-7, the V gene TRBV6-6; D tentatively fits TRBD1 or TRBD2 (6 bases each). The CDR3 runs 15 residues. V was pared by 3 bases and J by 3 bases, with 15 bases between. Germline V gives CDR1 MNHNY, CDR2 SVGAGI (reference sequence).

The table lists this clonotype with many counts. The V gene is TRBV7-3, the J gene TRBJ1-3; 12 bases are a match to TRBD1. After removal of 5 bases from V and 5 bases from J, the junction contained 4 bases not matched to a gene. The CDR3 runs 15 residues. CDR1 SGHTA and CDR2 FQGTGA come from the germline V gene. CDR3 protein: CASSQGTGGRNTIYF. The CDR3 DNA sequence: TGTGCCAGCAGCCAGGGGACAGGGGGCAGAAACACCATATATTTT.

This clonotype was recorded a few times. V gene TRBV5-1 combines with J gene TRBJ1-1; D not certain. Trimming removed 0 bases at V and 8 bases at J, with 11 bases between. The CDR3 consists of 13 residues. CDR1 is SGHRS, CDR2 YFSETQ, per germline. The CDR3 nucleotides are TGCGCCAGCAGCTTGGCCTTACAAAGAGAAGCTTTCTTT. Amino acids: CASSLALQREAFF.

The rearrangement joins TRBV24-1 to TRBJ1-2; no clear D gene. Trimming stripped 5 bases from V and 5 bases from J, with 11 bases between. CDR1 is KGHDR, CDR2 SFDVKD, per germline. The CDR3 is 13 residues long. As DNA, the CDR3 is TGTGCCACCAGTGGGCCGCCGCTGTATGGCTACACCTTC. This sequence encodes CATSGPPLYGYTF.

Only a few counts were recorded for this clonotype. V usage is TRBV20-1 and J usage is TRBJ2-1; a possible D gene is TRBD1 (6 bases). Trimming pared 1 base from V and 6 bases from J, leaving 10 bases between. The germline CDR1 and CDR2 sequences are DFQATT and SNEGSKA (reference sequence). CDR3 length: 13 residues. The CDR3 sequence: CSARGSRGNEQFF. The CDR3, as DNA: TGCAGTGCTAGAGGTAGCAGGGGCAATGAGCAGTTCTTC.

This clonotype showed up just a few times. This rearrangement joins TRBV19 to TRBJ2-1; no definite D call. V was pared by 5 bases and J by 10 bases, with 12 bases between. Germline V gives CDR1 LNHDA, CDR2 SQIVND (reference sequence). The CDR3 has 12 residues. CDR3 sequence reads: CASSLQTREQFF. CDR3 DNA sequence: TGTGCCAGTAGTCTTCAGACCCGGGAGCAGTTCTTC.